Listed here are 24 T cell receptor beta chains from one sample, sequenced in a study of blood T cell repertoires in COVID-19. The repertoire was sequenced with immunoSEQ multiplex PCR; TCRdb's copy has only in-frame clones and lacks some. Of some 250,000 clones listed, 75% to 90% are singletons. The sequenced sample consisted of peripheral blood. The receptors here all came from a young woman who had recovered from COVID-19.

The rearrangement links TRBV7-9 to TRBJ1-2; TRBD1 might be the D (6 bases). This CDR3 comprises 16 residues. Germline V gives CDR1 SEHNR, CDR2 FQNEAQ (reference sequence). V dropped 2 bases and J dropped 0 bases, with 13 bases sitting between them. The CDR3 here is CASSLFRDTPNYGYTF. In nucleotides, the CDR3 is TGTGCCAGCAGCTTATTCCGGGACACTCCTAACTATGGCTACACCTTC.

The genes are TRBV9 and TRBJ1-2; TRBD1 matches 7 bases. The CDR3 sequence is 13 residues long. Germline loops: CDR1 SGDLS, CDR2 YYNGEE. J was trimmed by 8 bases and V by 0 bases; bases with no gene match: 4. The CDR3, as DNA: TGTGCCAGCAGCGTAGCAGGGGGTAGGGGCTACACCTTC. This encodes CASSVAGGRGYTF.

The genes are TRBV15 and TRBJ2-7; 10 bases are a match to TRBD1. Trimming removed 1 base from V and 4 bases from J; junction bases left unmatched: 7. The CDR3 extends over 16 amino acids. Germline CDR1 LNHNV, CDR2 YYDKDF (reference sequence). The CDR3: CATSRVTGTGAYEQYF. The CDR3 DNA reads as TGTGCCACCAGCAGAGTCACCGGGACAGGGGCATACGAGCAGTACTTC. The full variable domain, with the rest looked up from reference TRBV15 and TRBJ2-7, is DAMVIQNPRYQVTQFGKPVTLSCSQTLNHNVMYWYQQKSSQAPKLLFHYYDKDFNNEADTPDNFQSRRPNTSFCFLDIRSPGLGDTAMYLCATSRVTGTGAYEQYFGPGTRLTVT.

The chain carries TRBV11-2 and TRBJ2-7; weak D call: TRBD1 (5 bases). CDR3 length: 12 amino acids. V was pared by 5 bases and J by 2 bases, with 7 bases between. Germline values: CDR1 SGHAT, CDR2 FQNNGV. The CDR3 region is CASSPQAYEQYF. CDR3 in DNA: TGTGCCAGCAGCCCACAGGCCTACGAGCAGTACTTC.

The table lists this clone with a count of one. The rearrangement joins TRBV19 to TRBJ1-4; TRBD1 matches at 7 bases. Germline V CDR1 and CDR2: LNHDA, SQIVND (reference sequence). With 7 bases clipped from V and 0 bases from J, the junction kept 5 bases outside the gene matches. The CDR3 totals 15 residues. The CDR3 sequence: CASTGQAATNEKLFF. CDR3 sequence (DNA): TGTGCCAGTACAGGACAGGCCGCAACTAATGAAAAACTGTTTTTT.

The chain combines TRBV6-1 with TRBJ1-5; TRBD1 aligns across 9 bases. CDR3 length: 16 amino acids. V lost 4 bases, J lost 6 bases, and 10 bases stayed unmatched. The germline V gene has CDR1 MNHNS and CDR2 SASEGT. The CDR3 region is CASSARTGAGGQPQHF. The CDR3 nucleotides read TGTGCCAGCAGTGCCAGGACAGGGGCAGGGGGTCAGCCCCAGCATTTT.

The chain couples TRBV7-9 to TRBJ1-5; 9 nucleotides align to TRBD1. The germline V gene encodes CDR1 SEHNR and CDR2 FQNEAQ (reference sequence). The CDR3 is 15 amino acids. The V gene end was trimmed by 1 base and the J gene end by 6 bases; junction bases not matched to a gene: 4. CDR3 region: CASSLDRGQPQPQHF. CDR3 bases: TGTGCCAGCAGCTTAGACAGGGGGCAGCCTCAGCCCCAGCATTTT.

V is TRBV3-1 (or the pseudogene TRBV3-2) and J is TRBJ2-7; 9 bases map to TRBD1. Per the germline V gene, CDR1 is LGHDT and CDR2 is YNNKEL (reference sequence). V gave up 0 bases and J gave up 1 base; unmatched junction bases: 1. CDR3 size: 15 residues. CDR3: CASSQEGTGSYEQYF. The DNA for the CDR3 is TGTGCCAGCAGCCAAGAAGGGACAGGGTCCTACGAGCAGTACTTC.

This chain uses TRBV6-5 with TRBJ1-5; 10 bases fit TRBD1. This CDR3 has 15 amino acids. Trimming cost V 6 bases and J 5 bases; bases outside gene matches: 7. Germline assignment: CDR1 MNHEY and CDR2 SVGAGI. The CDR3 is CASRDGGTGDQPQHF. DNA for the CDR3: TGTGCCAGCAGGGATGGGGGGACAGGGGATCAGCCCCAGCATTTT.

CDR3 in DNA: TGTGCCAGCAGCTTAGATGGGGGGTGGACACCCCTCCACTTT. Translated, it gives CASSLDGGWTPLHF. V and J are TRBV11-2 and TRBJ1-6; a possible D gene is TRBD1 (5 bases). CDR1 is SGHAT, CDR2 FQNNGV, per germline. The CDR3 consists of 14 residues. V lost 0 bases and J lost 11, with 11 bases in between.

This sequence joins TRBV2 and TRBJ2-2; 9 nucleotides align to TRBD1. V gave up 10 bases and J gave up 5 bases; unmatched junction bases: 8. From germline, CDR1 is SNHLY and CDR2 FYNNEI. The CDR3 totals 14 residues. CDR3 bases: TGTGCCACTTCCAGACAGGGGGTGACCGGGGAGCTGTTTTTT. It encodes CATSRQGVTGELFF.

The rearrangement joins TRBV11-2 to TRBJ2-1; D might be TRBD1 (6 bases). This CDR3 is 14 amino acids long. The germline V and J ends were trimmed by 4 bases and 9 bases, with 16 bases remaining between them. Germline V gene lookup returns CDR1 SGHAT and CDR2 FQNNGV. The CDR3 sequence: CASSSLRGSGEQFF. DNA for the CDR3: TGTGCCAGCAGCTCCCTGAGGGGGTCGGGTGAGCAGTTCTTC. Supplemented by reference TRBV11-2 and TRBJ2-1, the full variable domain reads EAGVAQSPRYKIIEKRQSVAFWCNPISGHATLYWYQQILGQGPKLLIQFQNNGVVDDSQLPKDRFSAERLKGVDSTLKIQPAKLEDSAVYLCASSSLRGSGEQFFGPGTRLTVL.

This sequence joins TRBV9 and TRBJ1-3; maybe TRBD1 (6 bases). V lost 4 bases to trimming and J lost 0 bases, with 14 bases between them. This CDR3 spans 16 amino acids. Germline CDR1 and CDR2: SGDLS and YYNGEE. CDR3 coding DNA: TGTGCCAGCAGCCACGAGGGGGAGTCCTCTGGAAACACCATATATTTT. Translating gives CASSHEGESSGNTIYF.

V is TRBV7-9 and J is TRBJ2-6, with no clear D. The germline V and J ends were trimmed by 7 bases and 2 bases, with 6 bases remaining between them. Per germline, CDR1 SEHNR and CDR2 FQNEAQ (reference sequence). This CDR3 has 13 amino acids. The CDR3 spells CASNYAGANVLTF. The CDR3 DNA reads TGTGCCAGCAACTATGCTGGGGCCAACGTCCTGACTTTC.

J is TRBJ1-3 and V is TRBV6-1, with 10 bases identical to TRBD1. Germline values: CDR1 MNHNS, CDR2 SASEGT. The V segment lost 4 bases and the J segment 6 bases; nucleotides outside the gene matches: 15. The CDR3 spans 18 residues. The CDR3 nucleotides are TGTGCCAGCAGTGGGCACACCCCGGGACAGGGGCTCGAAAACACCATATATTTT. Residues: CASSGHTPGQGLENTIYF.

The chain uses TRBV11-2 and TRBJ2-5; 9 bases are a match to TRBD2. Looked up from germline, CDR1 is SGHAT and CDR2 is FQNNGV. With 5 bases clipped from V and 4 bases from J, the junction kept 14 bases outside the gene matches. This CDR3 has 17 residues. This chain's CDR3 is CASSPQIRLAGPETQYF. The CDR3, as DNA: TGTGCCAGCAGCCCCCAAATTCGCCTAGCGGGGCCAGAGACCCAGTACTTC.

The rearrangement uses TRBV13 and TRBJ2-3, with D hard to call. V lost 2 bases and J lost 6, with 3 bases in between. The length of the CDR3 is 11 residues. The germline gives CDR1 PRHDT, CDR2 FYEKMQ (reference sequence). CDR3 DNA: TGTGCCAGCAGCTTATCTGATACGCAGTATTTT. This gives the protein CASSLSDTQYF.

V and J are TRBV5-1 and TRBJ2-7; 8 bases are shared with TRBD1. Germline trimming cut 4 bases from V and 12 bases from J; bases unmatched to any gene: 15. The CDR3 is 14 amino acids. Germline-derived CDR1 and CDR2 are SGHRS and YFSETQ. The CDR3 nucleotides read TGCGCCAGCAGCATCGATTTCCCCGGGACAGGATTGTACTTC. It translates to CASSIDFPGTGLYF.

The rearrangement links TRBV3-1 (or the pseudogene TRBV3-2) to TRBJ1-3, with unresolved D. Trimming left V 3 bases short and J 0 bases short, with 12 bases between. The V gene's germline CDR1 is LGHDT and CDR2 YNNKEL (reference sequence). The CDR3 runs 16 residues. CDR3: CASSQEGISSGNTIYF. CDR3 DNA sequence: TGTGCCAGCAGCCAGGAGGGAATCAGCTCTGGAAACACCATATATTTT.

The J gene is TRBJ2-1, the V gene TRBV5-4; 8 positions agree with TRBD2. The CDR3 length is 15 residues. With V trimmed by 1 base and J by 6 bases, 6 bases remained unmatched. The germline gives CDR1 SGHNT, CDR2 YYREEE (reference sequence). The CDR3 region is CASSLTGGLFNEQFF. The CDR3 nucleotides read TGTGCCAGCAGCTTGACGGGGGGGCTGTTCAATGAGCAGTTCTTC.

The CDR3 DNA sequence: TGTGCCAGCAGCCTAGACAGGGGATCGAATAATTCACCCCTCCACTTT. Protein: CASSLDRGSNNSPLHF. This rearrangement joins TRBV5-6 to TRBJ1-6, with 8 bases that match TRBD1. This CDR3 has 16 residues. The V and J ends lost 4 bases and 5 bases, in that order; junction bases with no gene match: 8. Germline V gene sequence: CDR1 SGHDT, CDR2 YYEEEE.

This clone was detected only once. The chain employs TRBV5-1 and TRBJ2-2; TRBD1 agrees at 7 bases. Losses at the gene ends were 4 bases for V and 4 bases for J; bases not matched to a gene: 7. Germline CDR1 reads SGHRS; CDR2 reads YFSETQ. This CDR3 spans 15 amino acids. The DNA of the CDR3 is TGCGCCAGCAGCCTGGGACAGCTGAGCACCGGGGAGCTGTTTTTT. Translating gives CASSLGQLSTGELFF.

This clone was detected only once. This chain joins TRBV10-3 and TRBJ1-4; TRBD1 is a possible D gene (6 bases). The germline V gene has CDR1 ENHRY and CDR2 SYGVKD. There are 16 residues in the CDR3. Trimming took 3 bases from V and 5 from J, leaving 16 bases between them. The CDR3 spells CAISEPTGFQNEKLFF. For the CDR3, the DNA is TGTGCCATCAGTGAACCCACAGGGTTCCAGAATGAAAAACTGTTTTTT.

This clone has just one count. One end of the junction varies from germline; a read error may be responsible. V and J are TRBV5-6 and TRBJ2-1, with 7 bases identical to TRBD1. Germline V lookup: CDR1 SGHDT, CDR2 YYEEEE. The CDR3 is 13 amino acids. CDR3 in DNA: TGTGCCAGCTTACAGGGGCCAAACAATGAACAGTTCTTC. Protein: CASLQGPNNEQFF.